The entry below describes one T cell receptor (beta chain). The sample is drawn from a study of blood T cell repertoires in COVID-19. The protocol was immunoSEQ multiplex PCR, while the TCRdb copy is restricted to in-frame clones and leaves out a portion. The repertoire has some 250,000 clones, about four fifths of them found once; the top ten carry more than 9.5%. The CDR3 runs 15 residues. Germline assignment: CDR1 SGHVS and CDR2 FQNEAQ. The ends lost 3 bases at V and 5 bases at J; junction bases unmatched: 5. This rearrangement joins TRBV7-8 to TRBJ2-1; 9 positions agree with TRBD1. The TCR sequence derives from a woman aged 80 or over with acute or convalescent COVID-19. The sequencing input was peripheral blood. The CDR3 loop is CASSFGQGLDNEQFF. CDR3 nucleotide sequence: TGTGCCAGCAGCTTCGGACAGGGGCTCGACAATGAGCAGTTCTTC.